Following are 32 T cell receptor beta chains from one sample sequenced in a study of PD-L1 blockade in urothelial cancer (dated by TCRdb to the late 2010s). Library construction relied on the immunoSEQ multiplex PCR assay. TCRdb took over this immuneACCESS table, retaining in-frame rearrangements with V and J assigned. Such tables are incomplete; in checked studies, under half of the missing clones stem from an unresolved V gene, and the remainder is unexplained. Within this sample are 35,000 to 55,000 clones, with roughly four fifths of them counted one time only. Jointly, the top ten make up 2.7% of the sample. The sample here was PBMCs, taken around atezolizumab (anti-PD-L1) treatment. The receptors come from a man aged 70 or older with urothelial cancer.

The chain carries TRBV11-3 and TRBJ2-1; no definite D call. Germline V gives CDR1 SGHNT, CDR2 YENEEA. CDR3 length: 15 amino acids. V lost 4 bases, J lost 2 bases, and 12 bases lay in between. The CDR3 loop is CASSSQLTAYNEQFF. The CDR3 region has the DNA TGTGCCAGCAGCTCTCAACTTACTGCCTACAATGAGCAGTTCTTC.

V is TRBV19 and J is TRBJ1-2; TRBD1 might be the D (5 bases). Trimming cost V 5 bases and J 4 bases, with 14 bases left between them. CDR1 and CDR2 (germline): LNHDA, SQIVND (reference sequence). CDR3 size: 14 residues. The CDR3 coding sequence is TGTGCCAGTAGTGCCCTAGGACAACGCTATGGCTACACCTTC. This sequence encodes CASSALGQRYGYTF. Based on the CDR3 plus reference TRBV19 and TRBJ1-2, the full variable domain is DGGITQSPKYLFRKEGQNVTLSCEQNLNHDAMYWYRQDPGQGLRLIYYSQIVNDFQKGDIAEGYSVSREKKESFPLTVTSAQKNPTAFYLCASSALGQRYGYTFGSGTRLTVV.

CDR3 sequence reads: CASSQKGYNEQFF. As DNA, the CDR3 is TGTGCCAGCAGTCAAAAGGGGTACAATGAGCAGTTCTTC. This rearrangement joins TRBV6-1 to TRBJ2-1; D possibly corresponds to TRBD1 (5 bases). The CDR3 consists of 13 residues. CDR1 MNHNS and CDR2 SASEGT come from the germline V gene. Between the trimmed V and J ends, which lost 5 bases and 4 bases, there was a span of 9 bases.

The chain employs TRBV7-6 and TRBJ2-1; D is undetermined. V was cut by 5 bases and J by 13 bases, with 21 bases left in between. From germline, CDR1 is SGHVS and CDR2 FNYEAQ. This CDR3 has 14 residues. The CDR3: CASSPETYSPTQFF. CDR3 DNA: TGTGCCAGCAGCCCTGAAACCTACTCTCCAACCCAGTTCTTC.

The chain has TRBV5-1 and TRBJ1-2; a weak D match, TRBD1 (5 bases). Trimming pared 0 bases from V and 6 bases from J, leaving 12 bases between. The CDR3 extends over 14 amino acids. CDR1 is SGHRS and CDR2 is YFSETQ in the germline V gene. The CDR3 nucleotides read TGCGCCAGCAGCTTGGAGGGATTAGGGGATGGCTACACCTTC. Translating gives CASSLEGLGDGYTF.

This chain joins TRBV19 and TRBJ2-1; 9 bases map to TRBD1. Germline V gene sequence: CDR1 LNHDA, CDR2 SQIVND (reference sequence). The CDR3 consists of 15 residues. V lost 7 bases, J lost 3 bases, and 7 bases stayed unmatched. The CDR3 DNA reads TGTGCCAGTACCCCCGGGACAGGGCTCTACAATGAGCAGTTCTTC. Its protein is CASTPGTGLYNEQFF.

J is TRBJ1-1 and V is TRBV10-3; maybe TRBD1 (6 bases). Germline V gives CDR1 ENHRY, CDR2 SYGVKD. The CDR3 has 15 residues. Trimming cost V 3 bases and J 1 base, with 12 bases left between them. CDR3 sequence: CAISDRGASNTEAFF. The CDR3 DNA reads TGTGCCATCAGTGACCGGGGGGCGTCGAACACTGAAGCTTTCTTT.

The rearrangement links TRBV7-3 to TRBJ2-3, with 9 bases matching TRBD1. Trimming at V came to 1 base and at J to 4 bases, leaving 12 bases not matched to a gene. Germline CDR1 and CDR2: SGHTA and FQGTGA. The length of the CDR3 is 18 residues. This chain's CDR3 is CASSLRGGGQGFSDTQYF. The DNA for the CDR3 is TGTGCCAGCAGCTTAAGGGGAGGAGGACAGGGGTTCTCAGATACGCAGTATTTT.

The CDR3 here is CASSARGRHTEAFF. The CDR3, as DNA: TGTGCCAGCAGTGCCAGGGGGCGCCACACTGAAGCTTTCTTT. The chain combines TRBV6-1 with TRBJ1-1, with 8 nucleotides matching TRBD1. The CDR3 totals 14 residues. Germline-derived CDR1 and CDR2 are MNHNS and SASEGT. The V segment lost 4 bases and the J segment 3 bases; nucleotides outside the gene matches: 4.

This clone appeared once. The chain is built from TRBV6-5 and TRBJ2-1; weak D call: TRBD2 (6 bases). Trimming took off 2 bases at V and 6 bases at J, with 14 bases between the two ends. The length of the CDR3 is 15 residues. Germline V CDR1 and CDR2: MNHEY, SVGAGI. Written as DNA, the CDR3 is TGTGCCAGCAGTTACCGGCAGGGACTTATCAATGAGCAGTTCTTC. Amino acids: CASSYRQGLINEQFF.

The rearrangement uses TRBV7-9 and TRBJ1-5; D is undetermined. The germline V gene encodes CDR1 SEHNR and CDR2 FQNEAQ (reference sequence). Deletions cut 0 bases from V and 7 bases from J, with 13 bases between. The CDR3 sequence is 15 residues long. CDR3 bases: TGTGCCAGCAGCTTAGCGACGGGTTCGCGGCAGCCCCAGCATTTT. It yields the protein CASSLATGSRQPQHF.

This clone was seen only once. This chain uses TRBV28 with TRBJ2-5; possible D gene TRBD2, 5 bases. Germline CDR1 MDHEN, CDR2 SYDVKM. The CDR3 runs 15 residues. V shed 3 bases and J shed 5 bases, with 16 bases lying between them. The CDR3 spells CASSLTGIGPETQYF. In nucleotides, the CDR3 is TGTGCCAGCAGTTTGACGGGAATCGGACCGGAGACCCAGTACTTC.

This chain connects TRBV28 to TRBJ1-2; 8 nucleotides align to TRBD1. CDR3 length: 16 residues. The V segment lost 5 bases and the J segment 8 bases; nucleotides outside the gene matches: 16. Germline V gives CDR1 MDHEN, CDR2 SYDVKM. CDR3 coding DNA: TGTGCCAGCAGTCCTCGGGGCCTAGGACAGGGTCCGGGCTACACCTTC. Protein sequence: CASSPRGLGQGPGYTF.

On this clone itself: This specimen includes other DNA sequences encoding the same CDR3. The chain recombines TRBV5-6 with TRBJ1-2, with 7 nucleotides matching TRBD1. Germline V lookup: CDR1 SGHDT, CDR2 YYEEEE. V shed 4 bases, J shed 1 base, and the junction held 4 bases outside the gene matches. The CDR3 is made up of 14 amino acids. CDR3 sequence (DNA): TGTGCCAGCAGCCCTGGACAGGATAACTATGGCTACACCTTC. Amino acids: CASSPGQDNYGYTF.

The chain couples TRBV5-8 to TRBJ1-5; the D is unclear. The CDR3 consists of 14 residues. Germline V gene data show CDR1 as SGHTS and CDR2 as YDEGEE. Trimming removed 3 bases at V and 3 bases at J, with 10 bases between. The CDR3 DNA follows: TGTGCCAGCAGCTCAACAGTAGACAATCAGCCCCAGCATTTT. Protein sequence: CASSSTVDNQPQHF.

The chain has TRBV6-4 and TRBJ2-3, with 8 bases lining up with TRBD1. The germline CDR1 and CDR2 sequences are MRHNA and SNTAGT. CDR3 length equals 15 residues. Trimming removed 2 bases from V and 6 bases from J; junction bases left unmatched: 7. CDR3 sequence (DNA): TGTGCCAGCAGTGACGGGGGGACAGGCAGGGATACGCAGTATTTT. Protein sequence: CASSDGGTGRDTQYF.

J is TRBJ2-2 and V is TRBV18; 11 bases are a match to TRBD1. The V gene's germline CDR1 is KGHSH and CDR2 LQKENI. V lost 4 bases and J lost 6; bases outside the gene matches: 13. The CDR3 extends over 18 amino acids. The CDR3 here is CASSRTADRGRLAGELFF. The CDR3 nucleotides are TGTGCCAGCTCACGGACGGCGGACAGGGGGCGACTGGCCGGGGAGCTGTTTTTT.

The rearrangement joins TRBV19 to TRBJ1-5; TRBD1 might be the D (5 bases). The CDR3 sequence is 16 residues long. Trimming took 1 base from V and 3 from J, leaving 13 bases between them. CDR1 and CDR2 from the germline V gene are LNHDA and SQIVND (reference sequence). CDR3 protein: CASSIARGEFNQPQHF. For the CDR3, the DNA is TGTGCCAGTAGTATAGCTCGGGGGGAGTTCAATCAGCCCCAGCATTTT.

This rearrangement joins TRBV5-4 to TRBJ1-4, with 7 nucleotides matching TRBD1. The CDR3 has 15 residues. J lost 5 bases, V lost 0 bases, and 4 bases had no gene match. Per germline, CDR1 SGHNT and CDR2 YYREEE (reference sequence). The DNA for the CDR3 is TGTGCCAGCAGCTTGGCCGCAGGGGGAAATGAAAAACTGTTTTTT. The encoded protein is CASSLAAGGNEKLFF.

This clone was detected once. This chain connects TRBV27 to TRBJ1-1; D remains unclear. V was cut by 5 bases and J by 9 bases, with 16 bases left in between. This CDR3 is 13 amino acids long. Germline V gene data show CDR1 as MNHEY and CDR2 as SMNVEV (reference sequence). In nucleotides, the CDR3 is TGTGCCAGCAGTACCCCGGCGAGACTGAAAGCTTTCTTT. Amino acids: CASSTPARLKAFF.

This clone was seen more than once but under ten times. V gene TRBV5-1 combines with J gene TRBJ2-7; a weak D match, TRBD1 (6 bases). Trimming removed 4 bases from V and 0 bases from J, with 11 bases in between. CDR3 length equals 14 residues. Germline assignment: CDR1 SGHRS and CDR2 YFSETQ. The CDR3 DNA reads TGCGCCAGCAGCAGGACAGAAGGCTCCTACGAGCAGTACTTC. Translation gives CASSRTEGSYEQYF.

This rearrangement joins TRBV19 to TRBJ1-4; D ambiguous. The CDR3 loop spans 19 amino acids. The V end lost 6 bases, the J end lost 0 bases, and 23 bases lay between the germline ends. Germline lookup yields CDR1 LNHDA and CDR2 SQIVND (reference sequence). The CDR3 bases are TGTGCCAGTAGGACCGGGAGACTGAAGGCCTCTGCAACTAATGAAAAACTGTTTTTT. Translating gives CASRTGRLKASATNEKLFF.

The V and J genes are TRBV28 and TRBJ1-2; 7 nucleotides align to TRBD1. J lost 7 bases, V lost 8 bases, and 10 bases had no gene match. CDR1 is MDHEN and CDR2 is SYDVKM in the germline V gene. The CDR3 totals 13 residues. CDR3 bases: TGTGCCAGCGGGACGACAGGGACCTCTGGCTACACCTTC. It is translated as CASGTTGTSGYTF.

The chain carries TRBV5-4 and TRBJ2-7, with 8 positions matching TRBD1. This CDR3 contains 14 residues. Germline assignment: CDR1 SGHNT and CDR2 YYREEE (reference sequence). Trimming at V came to 4 bases and at J to 6 bases, leaving 9 bases not matched to a gene. CDR3 DNA: TGTGCCAGCAGCCCCGAGCGGACAGGGTCCGAGCAGTACTTC. Translation: CASSPERTGSEQYF.

V and J are TRBV7-8 and TRBJ2-1, with 7 bases identical to TRBD2. Germline assignment: CDR1 SGHVS and CDR2 FQNEAQ. V was pared by 0 bases and J by 7 bases, with 12 bases of the junction left unmatched. CDR3 length: 17 amino acids. The CDR3, as DNA: TGTGCCAGCAGCTTAGCTCGTGGGAGGGCGAGGGGTAATGAGCAGTTCTTC. It codes for CASSLARGRARGNEQFF.

The J gene is TRBJ2-3, the V gene TRBV29-1; 12 positions agree with TRBD1. Germline V CDR1 and CDR2: SQVTM, ANQGSEA. This CDR3 spans 12 amino acids. The V gene end was trimmed by 7 bases and the J gene end by 5 bases; junction bases not matched to a gene: 1. CDR3 sequence reads: CSGDRGQDTQYF. DNA of the CDR3: TGCAGCGGGGACAGGGGGCAAGATACGCAGTATTTT.

The chain uses TRBV7-2 and TRBJ1-4; 8 bases are shared with TRBD1. The J segment lost 8 bases and the V segment lost 6 bases, leaving 8 bases of the junction unmatched. The CDR3 loop spans 14 amino acids. Germline V gene data show CDR1 as SGHTA and CDR2 as FQGNSA. This CDR3 is CASRRAGGEEKLFF. CDR3 sequence (DNA): TGTGCCAGCAGGAGGGCAGGGGGCGAGGAAAAACTGTTTTTT.

The chain employs TRBV19 and TRBJ2-1; 7 nucleotides line up with TRBD2. CDR3 length: 16 residues. Losses at the gene ends were 4 bases for V and 10 bases for J; bases not matched to a gene: 16. Germline loops: CDR1 LNHDA, CDR2 SQIVND (reference sequence). This CDR3 reads CASSTPDPAGVGEQFF. The CDR3 DNA follows: TGTGCCAGTAGTACCCCCGATCCCGCGGGAGTGGGGGAGCAGTTCTTC.

This clone was recorded only once. The V and J genes are TRBV9 and TRBJ1-3; D is ambiguous. The CDR3 totals 13 residues. The germline V and J ends were trimmed by 4 bases and 0 bases, with 5 bases remaining between them. CDR1 and CDR2 (germline): SGDLS, YYNGEE. DNA of the CDR3: TGTGCCAGCAGCTCCTTCTCTGGAAACACCATATATTTT. Amino acid sequence: CASSSFSGNTIYF.

The chain is built from TRBV21-1 and TRBJ1-3; the table calls TRBD1, which could not be checked here. TRBV21-1 is given as a pseudogene. The length of the CDR3 is 15 residues. Here the CDR3 DNA reads TGTGCCAGCAGCAAGGGACAGGGGGCTGGAAACACCATATATTTT. This encodes CASSKGQGAGNTIYF.

The V gene is TRBV19, the J gene TRBJ2-1; TRBD2 matches at 7 bases. The CDR3 extends over 13 amino acids. The J segment lost 7 bases and the V segment lost 2 bases, leaving 2 bases of the junction unmatched. Germline CDR1 is LNHDA and CDR2 is SQIVND (reference sequence). The CDR3 spells CASSIRTRNEQFF. Written as DNA, the CDR3 is TGTGCCAGTAGTATAAGGACTAGGAATGAGCAGTTCTTC.

This chain joins TRBV18 and TRBJ1-1; D may be TRBD1 (6 bases). The V end was cut by 1 base, the J end by 6 bases, with 12 bases between. This CDR3 spans 14 amino acids. The germline V gene encodes CDR1 KGHSH and CDR2 LQKENI. CDR3 coding DNA: TGTGCCAGCTCACCACGTGGCGGGGGCTCTGAAGCTTTCTTT. As protein: CASSPRGGGSEAFF.